This passage covers 16 T cell receptor beta chains from one sample sequenced in a study of CD8 T cells in Susac syndrome. It was with random hexamers that 0.5 to 1 ug RNA was reverse transcribed. TCRdb reanalysed the immunoSEQ multiplex PCR reads using MiXCR and keeps one entry per CDR3 protein. Of 400,000 or so distinct CDR3 sequences in the sample, 85% to 90% are singletons; the top ten hold roughly 0.11%. Sequences were obtained from CD8+ T cells from PBMCs. These receptors all come from a human donor with multiple sclerosis.

This clonotype is a singleton in its sample. The gene calls are TRBV2 and TRBJ2-7, with 7 positions matching TRBD2. This CDR3 spans 12 amino acids. V lost 7 bases and J lost 2; bases outside the gene matches: 2. In germline, CDR1 is SNHLY, CDR2 FYNNEI. This CDR3 is CASTAGAYEQYF. The CDR3 DNA reads TGTGCCAGCACCGCGGGGGCCTACGAGCAGTACTTC.

This clonotype has a single count. The J gene is TRBJ2-7, the V gene TRBV5-1, with 7 bases matching TRBD1. This CDR3 is built from 14 residues. From germline, CDR1 is SGHRS and CDR2 YFSETQ. The V gene end was trimmed by 7 bases and the J gene end by 0 bases; junction bases not matched to a gene: 7. The CDR3 bases are TGCGCCAGCTCGGGACAGTGGCACTCCTACGAGCAGTACTTC. Its protein product is CASSGQWHSYEQYF.

This clonotype appeared a few times. This sequence joins TRBV15 and TRBJ2-7, with D possibly matching TRBD2 (6 bases). Germline V lookup: CDR1 LNHNV, CDR2 YYDKDF (reference sequence). This CDR3 has 15 residues. With 4 bases removed from V and 3 bases from J, the gap between germline ends came to 16 bases. CDR3 region: CATSTSGTLGYEQYF. The CDR3, as DNA: TGTGCCACCAGCACTTCCGGGACTCTGGGCTACGAGCAGTACTTC.

This clonotype has only one observation. The chain joins TRBV5-6 to TRBJ2-7, with TRBD1 matching 7 bases. The CDR3 loop spans 15 amino acids. V dropped 0 bases and J dropped 0; count of bases not matched to a gene: 3. CDR1 and CDR2 (germline): SGHDT, YYEEEE. The DNA of the CDR3 is TGTGCCAGCAGCTTGGTGGGACAGAGCTCCTACGAGCAGTACTTC. This codes for CASSLVGQSSYEQYF.

This chain joins TRBV27 and TRBJ1-2; tentative D call: TRBD1 (6 bases). CDR3 length: 14 amino acids. V was cut by 6 bases and J by 3 bases, with 14 bases left in between. CDR1 is MNHEY, CDR2 SMNVEV, per germline (reference sequence). The CDR3 nucleotides are TGTGCCAGCAGCCCGGTAGGGGGATACTATGGCTACACCTTC. Protein sequence: CASSPVGGYYGYTF.

V usage is TRBV15 and J usage is TRBJ1-2, with TRBD1 as a possible D gene (5 bases). The CDR3 length is 14 residues. Germline CDR1 and CDR2: LNHNV and YYDKDF (reference sequence). Trimming cost V 0 bases and J 6 bases, with 11 bases left between them. Here the CDR3 reads CATSRDRQGNGYTF. CDR3 DNA sequence: TGTGCCACCAGCAGAGATCGCCAGGGAAATGGCTACACCTTC.

This clonotype was seen just once. V usage is TRBV10-3 and J usage is TRBJ1-1, with 8 bases matching TRBD1. With V trimmed by 6 bases and J by 3 bases, 6 bases remained unmatched. The germline V gene encodes CDR1 ENHRY and CDR2 SYGVKD. The CDR3 contains 14 residues. For the CDR3, the DNA is TGTGCCATCAGCCACGACAGGGGAGACACTGAAGCTTTCTTT. Its protein is CAISHDRGDTEAFF.

The rearrangement uses TRBV28 and TRBJ1-5, with D perhaps matching TRBD1 (5 bases). CDR1 and CDR2 from the germline V gene are MDHEN and SYDVKM. The CDR3 covers 14 residues. Deletions cut 3 bases from V and 4 bases from J, with 10 bases between. CDR3 residues: CASSLWGPNQPQHF. CDR3 coding DNA: TGTGCCAGCAGTTTGTGGGGCCCAAATCAGCCCCAGCATTTT.

In the case of this clonotype: One junction end does not reproduce the germline sequence, and a read error may be involved. This rearrangement joins TRBV7-7 to TRBJ2-1, with 10 nucleotides matching TRBD2. The germline CDR1 and CDR2 sequences are SSHAT and FNYEAQ (reference sequence). The CDR3 contains 15 residues. The CDR3 reads CASSLSLAGEYEQFF. CDR3 coding DNA: TGTGCTAGCAGCTTATCGCTAGCGGGAGAGTATGAGCAGTTCTTC.

This clonotype appeared a few times. The chain recombines TRBV6-5 with TRBJ2-2; 10 bases line up with TRBD1. J was trimmed by 7 bases and V by 4 bases; bases with no gene match: 6. The CDR3 loop spans 15 amino acids. Germline values: CDR1 MNHEY, CDR2 SVGAGI. The CDR3 sequence: CASSSGTGESGELFF. In DNA form, the CDR3 reads TGTGCCAGCAGTTCCGGGACAGGGGAGAGCGGGGAGCTGTTTTTT.

This clonotype was observed a handful of times. This CDR3 is CASSQVVWGTFDEQYF. CDR3 in DNA: TGCGCCAGCAGCCAAGTCGTGTGGGGGACCTTCGACGAGCAGTACTTC. The chain employs TRBV4-1 and TRBJ2-7; either TRBD1 or TRBD2 may fit D (5 bases each). V was clipped by 1 base and J by 5 bases, with 18 bases between them. Germline V gene data show CDR1 as MGHRA and CDR2 as YSYEKL. There are 16 residues in the CDR3.

The V and J genes are TRBV27 and TRBJ2-3; 8 bases align to TRBD2. Germline CDR1 MNHEY, CDR2 SMNVEV (reference sequence). Losses at the gene ends were 2 bases for V and 2 bases for J; bases not matched to a gene: 3. The CDR3 extends over 15 amino acids. As DNA, the CDR3 is TGTGCCAGCAGTTTAGGAGCGGGAGACACAGATACGCAGTATTTT. As protein: CASSLGAGDTDTQYF.

This clonotype was picked up one time. The V call is TRBV28, the J call TRBJ1-1; D is perhaps TRBD1 (6 bases). Germline loops: CDR1 MDHEN, CDR2 SYDVKM. Trimming removed 5 bases from V and 0 bases from J, with 13 bases in between. The CDR3 runs 15 residues. The CDR3 region is CASSQPGHLNTEAFF. The CDR3 nucleotides read TGTGCCAGCAGTCAACCGGGACACTTGAACACTGAAGCTTTCTTT.

This chain joins TRBV29-1 and TRBJ2-3, with a tentative D call TRBD2 (7 bases). The V gene's germline CDR1 is SQVTM and CDR2 ANQGSEA. The ends were cut back, 3 bases at V and 6 bases at J, with 13 bases in the middle. This CDR3 is 13 amino acids long. The chain's CDR3 is CSVDAGALDTQYF. CDR3 nucleotide sequence: TGCAGCGTTGACGCGGGGGCCCTGGATACGCAGTATTTT.

The chain recombines TRBV6-4 with TRBJ2-2; D possibly corresponds to TRBD2 (5 bases). V lost 2 bases, J lost 7 bases, and 8 bases lay in between. This CDR3 comprises 13 residues. Germline values: CDR1 MRHNA, CDR2 SNTAGT. The CDR3 DNA follows: TGTGCCAGCAGTGACAGGGAGAGCGGGGAGCTGTTTTTT. Translated, it gives CASSDRESGELFF.

The genes are TRBV4-1 and TRBJ2-1; 9 bases map to TRBD1. This CDR3 comprises 16 residues. Trimming cost V 4 bases and J 6 bases; bases outside gene matches: 10. Per the germline V gene, CDR1 is MGHRA and CDR2 is YSYEKL. This chain's CDR3 is CASSRFGQGSANEQFF. The DNA for the CDR3 is TGCGCCAGCAGCCGATTTGGACAGGGGTCCGCCAATGAGCAGTTCTTC.